Each of the 31 T cell receptor beta chains below was sequenced from the same sample in a study of T cell responses to AZD1222 COVID-19 vaccine. Sequencing was performed with immunoSEQ multiplex PCR; in TCRdb, only in-frame clones are kept and a portion is missing. The table includes 150,000 to 200,000 clones, approximately 90% detected once. Sequences were derived from peripheral blood, sampled 28 days after the second AZD1222 dose. These receptors were obtained from an adult who received the AZD1222 COVID-19 vaccine.

This chain links TRBV7-8 with TRBJ1-5; D call uncertain. Germline loops: CDR1 SGHVS, CDR2 FQNEAQ. Trimming stripped 3 bases from V and 5 bases from J, with 8 bases between. The CDR3 consists of 13 residues. The CDR3 reads CASSFSIDQPQHF. The CDR3 DNA follows: TGTGCCAGCAGCTTTAGCATAGATCAGCCCCAGCATTTT.

CDR3 region: CASSASLRSGEQFF. CDR3 coding DNA: TGTGCCAGCAGTGCGTCACTAAGGTCCGGTGAGCAGTTCTTC. This chain joins TRBV6-2 or TRBV6-3 and TRBJ2-1, with no clear D. The CDR3 sequence is 14 residues long. Looked up from germline, CDR1 is MNHEY and CDR2 is SVGEGT. With 5 bases removed from V and 9 bases from J, the gap between germline ends came to 17 bases.

The gene calls are TRBV28 and TRBJ2-7, with D possibly being TRBD1 (6 bases). The CDR3 extends over 13 amino acids. CDR1 and CDR2 from the germline V gene are MDHEN and SYDVKM. Trimming cost V 3 bases and J 3 bases, with 9 bases left between them. The CDR3 sequence is CASSFPDSYEQYF. The DNA of the CDR3 is TGTGCCAGCAGTTTTCCGGACAGCTACGAGCAGTACTTC.

This sequence joins TRBV5-4 and TRBJ2-7, with 9 nucleotides matching TRBD1. Germline V lookup: CDR1 SGHNT, CDR2 YYREEE (reference sequence). J was trimmed by 4 bases and V by 3 bases; bases with no gene match: 23. CDR3 length: 20 residues. The CDR3 region is CASSWGQGEVSSGITYEQYF. CDR3 nucleotide sequence: TGTGCCAGCAGCTGGGGACAGGGTGAAGTCTCGTCGGGAATAACGTACGAGCAGTACTTC.

The rearrangement links TRBV19 to TRBJ1-2; possibly TRBD1 for D (5 bases). Germline CDR1 LNHDA, CDR2 SQIVND (reference sequence). V lost 5 bases, J lost 4 bases, and 20 bases lay in between. The length of the CDR3 is 16 residues. CDR3 residues: CASSPGHRGTIYGYTF. In DNA, the CDR3 is TGTGCCAGTAGTCCCGGACACCGAGGGACGATCTATGGCTACACCTTC.

This chain joins TRBV6-2 or TRBV6-3 and TRBJ2-5; possibly TRBD2 for D (5 bases). This CDR3 spans 11 amino acids. Germline V lookup: CDR1 MNHEY, CDR2 SVGEGT. V lost 6 bases and J 5 bases, leaving 7 bases between the germline ends. In DNA form, the CDR3 reads TGTGCCAGCAGCCGAGGGGAGACCCAGTACTTC. Translation: CASSRGETQYF.

V and J are TRBV9 and TRBJ2-3; 9 bases fit TRBD2. Germline V lookup: CDR1 SGDLS, CDR2 YYNGEE. The trim removed 0 bases at V and 4 bases at J, leaving 6 bases unmatched. This CDR3 has 16 residues. CDR3 region: CASSVVAGGPSDTQYF. The CDR3 coding sequence is TGTGCCAGCAGCGTAGTTGCGGGAGGGCCTTCAGATACGCAGTATTTT.

J is TRBJ2-7 and V is TRBV5-6; 10 bases are shared with TRBD1. Trimming at V came to 3 bases and at J to 3 bases, leaving 0 bases not matched to a gene. In germline, CDR1 is SGHDT, CDR2 YYEEEE. The CDR3 runs 13 residues. CDR3 sequence (DNA): TGTGCCAGCAGCTGGGACAGGGGCTACGAGCAGTACTTC. Translated, it gives CASSWDRGYEQYF.

J is TRBJ1-1 and V is TRBV11-1; D might be TRBD1 (5 bases). CDR1 is SGHAT and CDR2 is FQDESV in the germline V gene (reference sequence). V gave up 5 bases and J gave up 0 bases, with 7 bases separating them. The CDR3 runs to 13 residues. The CDR3 nucleotides read TGTGCCAGCAGCAGACAGTTGAACACTGAAGCTTTCTTT. Amino acids: CASSRQLNTEAFF.

The gene calls are TRBV27 and TRBJ2-1; 15 bases line up with TRBD2. This CDR3 comprises 16 residues. Germline V lookup: CDR1 MNHEY, CDR2 SMNVEV (reference sequence). Trimming took 3 bases from V and 10 from J; bases not matched to a gene: 7. The CDR3 DNA reads TGTGCCAGCAGTTTCTATGGGACTAGCGGGAGGAAGGAGCAGTTCTTC. Encoded protein: CASSFYGTSGRKEQFF.

Here the CDR3 reads CASRRALSYNEQFF. The CDR3 nucleotides are TGTGCCAGCAGGCGGGCTCTATCCTACAATGAGCAGTTCTTC. This chain links TRBV2 with TRBJ2-1; a weak D match, TRBD2 (5 bases). CDR1 SNHLY and CDR2 FYNNEI come from the germline V gene. This CDR3 has 14 residues. Trimming removed 6 bases at V and 1 base at J, with 10 bases between.

The genes are TRBV5-6 and TRBJ1-2; D is undetermined. The length of the CDR3 is 14 residues. Germline V gives CDR1 SGHDT, CDR2 YYEEEE. V was clipped by 0 bases and J by 2 bases, with 8 bases between them. The DNA for the CDR3 is TGTGCCAGCAGCTTGGTTGGCAGAAACTATGGCTACACCTTC. Its protein product is CASSLVGRNYGYTF.

The chain links TRBV9 to TRBJ1-6; TRBD1 is a possible D gene (5 bases). There are 14 residues in the CDR3. Germline CDR1 and CDR2: SGDLS and YYNGEE. V was pared by 3 bases and J by 6 bases, with 10 bases between. The CDR3 sequence is CASSGGGSNSPLHF. The CDR3 DNA is TGTGCCAGCAGCGGGGGGGGATCTAATTCACCCCTCCACTTT.

This clone was recorded once. The gene calls are TRBV3-1 (or the pseudogene TRBV3-2) and TRBJ1-1; D may be TRBD1 (6 bases). The CDR3 extends over 13 amino acids. Germline loops: CDR1 LGHDT, CDR2 YNNKEL (reference sequence). V was pared by 5 bases and J by 2 bases, with 9 bases between. CDR3 sequence (DNA): TGTGCCAGCAGCGACAGGAGAAACACTGAAGCTTTCTTT. Translated: CASSDRRNTEAFF.

The chain employs TRBV25-1 and TRBJ2-1; D is undetermined. Germline V CDR1 and CDR2: MGHDK, SYGVNS. CDR3 size: 17 residues. V shed 1 base and J shed 0 bases, with 13 bases lying between them. Written as DNA, the CDR3 is TGTGCCAGCAGTGAATTCCCCCGCAGTAACTCCTACAATGAGCAGTTCTTC. This gives the protein CASSEFPRSNSYNEQFF.

The chain employs TRBV19 and TRBJ2-1, with 9 bases lining up with TRBD1. Germline CDR1 and CDR2: LNHDA and SQIVND (reference sequence). V lost 6 bases to trimming and J lost 9 bases; unmatched junction nucleotides: 15. This CDR3 is 16 amino acids long. For the CDR3, the DNA is TGTGCCAGTAGGGACCGGGACAGGGATTATCTGGGTGAGCAGTTCTTC. Translation: CASRDRDRDYLGEQFF.

V usage is TRBV4-3 and J usage is TRBJ1-2; no clear D. Germline-derived CDR1 and CDR2 are LGHNA and YSLEER. V was shortened by 0 bases and J by 2 bases, with 10 bases between the two germline ends. The CDR3 consists of 15 residues. CDR3 loop: CASSQEGRSNYGYTF. For the CDR3, the DNA is TGCGCCAGCAGCCAAGAGGGCAGGAGCAACTATGGCTACACCTTC.

The chain employs TRBV9 and TRBJ2-3; D ambiguous. CDR1 and CDR2 from the germline V gene are SGDLS and YYNGEE. Trimming removed 2 bases at V and 2 bases at J, with 12 bases between. The CDR3 runs 15 residues. The CDR3 coding sequence is TGTGCCAGCAGCGTGGCCCCGGTAGACACAGATACGCAGTATTTT. It specifies CASSVAPVDTDTQYF.

This clone showed up just once. The genes are TRBV14 and TRBJ2-1, with 7 bases that match TRBD2. The J segment lost 15 bases and the V segment lost 2 bases, leaving 28 bases of the junction unmatched. Germline V gene sequence: CDR1 SGHDN, CDR2 FVKESK. The CDR3 loop spans 19 amino acids. As DNA, the CDR3 is TGTGCCAGCAGCCAAACATCCGCTGCATTTAAGCGGGGTCCCCCCCAGTCGTTCTTC. The encoded protein is CASSQTSAAFKRGPPQSFF.

V and J are TRBV5-1 and TRBJ2-5; D unclear. The CDR3 spans 14 residues. V lost 0 bases and J lost 1, with 7 bases in between. The germline CDR1 and CDR2 sequences are SGHRS and YFSETQ. The CDR3 spells CASSLDVPQETQYF. The CDR3 nucleotides are TGCGCCAGCAGCTTGGATGTCCCCCAAGAGACCCAGTACTTC. Full variable domain (rest looked up from reference TRBV5-1 and TRBJ2-5): KAGVTQTPRYLIKTRGQQVTLSCSPISGHRSVSWYQQTPGQGLQFLFEYFSETQRNKGNFPGRFSGRQFSNSRSEMNVSTLELGDSALYLCASSLDVPQETQYFGPGTRLLVL.

The chain recombines TRBV10-1 with TRBJ2-7; D possibly uses TRBD1 or TRBD2 (6 bases each). CDR1 and CDR2 (germline): WNHNN, SYGVQD (reference sequence). The V end lost 6 bases, the J end lost 3 bases, and 21 bases lay between the germline ends. This CDR3 region has 16 residues. The CDR3 bases are TGCGCCAGCAGAGGGGGTGGAGGGGAGAGTAGCTACGAGCAGTACTTC. Translated: CASRGGGGESSYEQYF.

The CDR3 DNA reads as TGTGCCAGCAGCTTGGCTTCGCAGGGATCATATGGCTACACCTTC. This codes for CASSLASQGSYGYTF. V gene TRBV5-4 combines with J gene TRBJ1-2, with D possibly TRBD1 on 5 matching bases. Deletions cut 0 bases from V and 5 bases from J, with 14 bases between. The germline V gene encodes CDR1 SGHNT and CDR2 YYREEE (reference sequence). The CDR3 loop spans 15 amino acids.

This clone was observed once. The chain is built from TRBV6-5 and TRBJ2-1; the D gene could be TRBD1 or TRBD2 (7 bases each). The CDR3 runs 15 residues. V was cut by 7 bases and J by 6 bases, with 19 bases left in between. Germline assignment: CDR1 MNHEY and CDR2 SVGAGI. The CDR3 region has the DNA TGTGCCAGCATCTCCCCGGCAGGGGGGGGCAATGAGCAGTTCTTC. It encodes CASISPAGGGNEQFF.

This clone was counted once. This chain uses TRBV19 with TRBJ1-2; the D is unclear. The CDR3 is 12 amino acids. V lost 5 bases and J 0 bases, leaving 4 bases between the germline ends. Germline V lookup: CDR1 LNHDA, CDR2 SQIVND (reference sequence). For the CDR3, the DNA is TGTGCCAGTAGTTTCACTAACTATGGCTACACCTTC. It is translated as CASSFTNYGYTF. Drawing the rest from reference TRBV19 and TRBJ1-2, the complete variable domain is DGGITQSPKYLFRKEGQNVTLSCEQNLNHDAMYWYRQDPGQGLRLIYYSQIVNDFQKGDIAEGYSVSREKKESFPLTVTSAQKNPTAFYLCASSFTNYGYTFGSGTRLTVV.

The genes are TRBV20-1 and TRBJ1-2; D gene ambiguous. The CDR3 is 13 amino acids. Germline V lookup: CDR1 DFQATT, CDR2 SNEGSKA (reference sequence). V dropped 3 bases and J dropped 7 bases, with 15 bases sitting between them. This CDR3 reads CSASPGTTSGYTF. CDR3 coding DNA: TGCAGTGCTAGTCCTGGCACCACCTCTGGCTACACCTTC.

This clone came up a few times. The chain is built from TRBV14 and TRBJ2-3; D unresolved. The CDR3 sequence is 12 residues long. Trimming removed 0 bases at V and 3 bases at J, with 1 base between. Germline V gene sequence: CDR1 SGHDN, CDR2 FVKESK. The CDR3 loop reads CASSQETDTQYF. CDR3 bases: TGTGCCAGCAGCCAAGAAACAGATACGCAGTATTTT.

This chain joins TRBV2 and TRBJ1-5, with D unresolved. In germline, CDR1 is SNHLY, CDR2 FYNNEI. The CDR3 loop spans 13 amino acids. V was trimmed by 7 bases and J by 5 bases, leaving 12 bases between them. The CDR3 DNA sequence: TGTGCCAGCAACCAGGAACGGGATCAGCCCCAGCATTTT. Its translation: CASNQERDQPQHF.

V gene TRBV19 combines with J gene TRBJ2-3, with a weak D call TRBD2 (6 bases). The V end lost 5 bases, the J end lost 3 bases, and 12 bases lay between the germline ends. This CDR3 spans 14 amino acids. Germline V CDR1 and CDR2: LNHDA, SQIVND (reference sequence). The CDR3 region is CASSSGTWTDTQYF. The DNA for the CDR3 is TGTGCCAGTAGTTCAGGGACTTGGACAGATACGCAGTATTTT.

The chain is built from TRBV28 and TRBJ1-1; TRBD1 matches 7 bases. The CDR3 consists of 16 residues. Trimming removed 4 bases from V and 2 bases from J; junction bases left unmatched: 10. Germline lookup yields CDR1 MDHEN and CDR2 SYDVKM. The CDR3 DNA is TGTGCCAGCAGTTACCTCCCGGGGACAGACAACACTGAAGCTTTCTTT. This encodes CASSYLPGTDNTEAFF. Filled out from reference TRBV28 and TRBJ1-1, the complete variable domain reads DVKVTQSSRYLVKRTGEKVFLECVQDMDHENMFWYRQDPGLGLRLIYFSYDVKMKEKGDIPEGYSVSREKKERFSLILESASTNQTSMYLCASSYLPGTDNTEAFFGQGTRLTVV.

The chain couples TRBV28 to TRBJ2-7; no clear D. CDR1 and CDR2 from the germline V gene are MDHEN and SYDVKM. The CDR3 loop spans 13 amino acids. V gave up 2 bases and J gave up 3 bases, with 8 bases separating them. Here the CDR3 DNA reads TGTGCCAGCAGTTTAGGGCGTGGCTACGAGCAGTACTTC. This translates into CASSLGRGYEQYF.

This chain links TRBV5-1 with TRBJ2-7; perhaps D is TRBD1 or TRBD2 (5 bases each). From germline, CDR1 is SGHRS and CDR2 YFSETQ. The CDR3 covers 15 residues. Trimming stripped 0 bases from V and 2 bases from J, with 12 bases between. The CDR3 protein is CASSLAGLGAYEQYF. The CDR3 nucleotides read TGCGCCAGCAGCTTGGCCGGGCTGGGGGCCTACGAGCAGTACTTC.